The text below deals with one T cell receptor beta chain. Antigen: not known. Generated by immunoSEQ multiplex PCR, the TCRdb table keeps only in-frame clones and is missing some. The profile shows around 150,000 clones, more than 85% of them singletons. Germline assignment: CDR1 SGHAT and CDR2 FQNNGV. The CDR3 consists of 15 residues. With 0 bases removed from V and 1 base from J, the gap between germline ends came to 9 bases. This sample is drawn from a study of T cell responses to AZD1222 COVID-19 vaccine. General study points: Clonal diversity was possibly underestimated, and white British individuals and females predominated among donors.

The chain recombines TRBV11-2 with TRBJ1-2, with TRBD1 as a possible D gene (6 bases). The receptor comes from an adult who received the AZD1222 COVID-19 vaccine. Material: peripheral blood, obtained 28 days after the second AZD1222 dose. CDR3 in DNA: TGTGCCAGCAGCTTAGATCGGGACATTAACTATGGCTACACCTTC. It translates to CASSLDRDINYGYTF.